The TCR beta chain described here comes from a study of blood T cell repertoires in COVID-19. The wider study: In each case, the material was cDNA or gDNA derived from T cells, B-cell-depleted T cells, or PBMCs.

Unmatched junction bases numbered 14, after V lost 5 bases and J lost 1 base. The CDR3 extends over 19 amino acids. Germline values: CDR1 SEHNR, CDR2 FQNEAQ (reference sequence). Sequenced by immunoSEQ multiplex PCR; TCRdb stores in-frame clones only, minus some. The data show more than 95,000 clones, roughly 88% seen once. The genes are TRBV7-9 and TRBJ2-1, with TRBD2 matching 10 bases. The clonotype originates from a human donor in a cohort sampled during active COVID-19. Sequencing was performed on peripheral blood. The CDR3 nucleotides are TGTGCCAGCAGCGGCAGGGTAGCGGGAGGAGTTGGGTCCTACAATGAGCAGTTCTTC. Its protein is CASSGRVAGGVGSYNEQFF.